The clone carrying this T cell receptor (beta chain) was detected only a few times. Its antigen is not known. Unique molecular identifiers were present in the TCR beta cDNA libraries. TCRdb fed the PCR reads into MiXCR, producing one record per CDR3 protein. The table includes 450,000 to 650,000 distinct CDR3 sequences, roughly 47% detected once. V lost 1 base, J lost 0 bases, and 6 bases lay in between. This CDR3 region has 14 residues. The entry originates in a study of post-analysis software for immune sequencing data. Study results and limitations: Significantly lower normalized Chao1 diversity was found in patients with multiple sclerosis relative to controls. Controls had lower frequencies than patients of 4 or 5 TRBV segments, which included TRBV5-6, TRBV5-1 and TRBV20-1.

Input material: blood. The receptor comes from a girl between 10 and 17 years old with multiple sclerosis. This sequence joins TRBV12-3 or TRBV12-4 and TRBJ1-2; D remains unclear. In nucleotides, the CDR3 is TGTGCCAGCAGTTTAGTAGAGGCTAACTATGGCTACACCTTC. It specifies CASSLVEANYGYTF.